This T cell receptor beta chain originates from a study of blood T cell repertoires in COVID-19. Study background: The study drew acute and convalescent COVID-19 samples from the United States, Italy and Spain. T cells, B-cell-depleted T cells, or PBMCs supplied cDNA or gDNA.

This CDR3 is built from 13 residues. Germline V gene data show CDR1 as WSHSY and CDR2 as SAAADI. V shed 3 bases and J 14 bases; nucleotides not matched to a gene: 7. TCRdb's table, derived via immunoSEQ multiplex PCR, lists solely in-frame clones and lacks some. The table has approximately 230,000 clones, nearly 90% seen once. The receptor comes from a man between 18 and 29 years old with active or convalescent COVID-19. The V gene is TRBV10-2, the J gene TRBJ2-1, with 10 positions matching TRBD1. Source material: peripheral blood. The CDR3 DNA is TGCGCCAGCAGTGAACCTGGGACAGGGGAAGAGTTCTTC. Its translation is CASSEPGTGEEFF.